This is a list of T cell receptor beta chains from one sample in a study of T cell responses to AZD1222 COVID-19 vaccine. Using immunoSEQ multiplex PCR, the repertoire was profiled, and TCRdb retains in-frame clones only, with some absent. This sample has 100,000 to 110,000 clones, with 92% found just once. Sequenced here: peripheral blood, sampled on day 0 of AZD1222 vaccination. Source of these receptors: an adult in good health. Each CDR3 is given with its conserved first and last residue. D genes are given only for firm matches. Clone size appears in some rows only: once, few, many, or a class for an expanded clone.

-	TRBV24-1	TRBJ1-2	-	CATSDFGVSKGYTF	TGTGCCACCAGTGATTTTGGTGTATCTAAAGGCTACACCTTC
-	TRBV10-3	TRBJ1-1	-	CAISEGGGQAFF	TGTGCCATCAGTGAGGGAGGGGGGCAAGCTTTCTTT
TRBD1	TRBV7-9	TRBJ1-2	once	CASSRQGNYGYTF	TGTGCCAGCAGCCGACAGGGGAACTATGGCTACACCTTC
-	TRBV23-1	TRBJ2-7	-	CASTPDQQGDCEQYF	TGCGCCAGCACCCCCGACCAGCAAGGGGACTGCGAGCAGTACTTC
-	TRBV13	TRBJ1-3	-	CASGRTNSGNTIYF	TGTGCCAGCGGACGGACTAACTCTGGAAACACCATATATTTT
-	TRBV27	TRBJ2-1	-	CASSFGRGGANEQFF	TGTGCCAGCAGCTTTGGGCGGGGAGGTGCGAATGAGCAGTTCTTC
TRBD1	TRBV28	TRBJ1-4	-	CASSIRTGRVINEKLFF	TGTGCCAGCAGTATCCGGACAGGGCGGGTAATTAATGAAAAACTGTTTTTT
-	TRBV28	TRBJ2-7	-	CASSLEGSYEQYF	TGTGCCAGCAGTTTAGAGGGGAGCTACGAGCAGTACTTC
-	TRBV10-1	TRBJ2-1	-	CASARGGDYNEQFF	TGCGCCAGCGCCCGGGGCGGGGATTACAATGAGCAGTTCTTC
-	TRBV3-1/TRBV3-2	TRBJ1-4	-	CASSQGTAGEKLFF	TGTGCCAGCAGCCAAGGAACAGCAGGAGAAAAACTGTTTTTT